The present entry profiles one TCR beta chain with its context. Its antigen is as yet unknown. PCR employed 60 Vbeta and 13 Jbeta primers. Clones were read by immunoSEQ multiplex PCR, and TCRdb kept only the in-frame ones, dropping some. The repertoire holds 150,000 to 200,000 clones, with over 70% as singletons. The source of the sample is a study of cytomegalovirus exposure and HLA in healthy donors. About the study: A data release that came early held approximately 85 million unique TCRs from HLA-typed donors. Findings and caveats of the study: An analysis done earlier found most TCR beta V segments productive about 90% or about 30% of the time. Testing in vitro showed a few CMV-associated chains specific for CMV antigens.

Germline V gives CDR1 GTSNPN, CDR2 SVGIG (reference sequence). Trimming left V 1 base short and J 7 bases short, with 11 bases between. The CDR3 loop spans 13 amino acids. This clonotype was sampled from a man aged 25 to 40 in good health and CMV-seropositive. The chain is built from TRBV30 and TRBJ1-5; D remains unclear. The sample comprised PBMCs. CDR3 DNA sequence: TGTGCCTGGAGTGGGGTGAGCGGACAGCCCCAGCATTTT. Encoded protein: CAWSGVSGQPQHF.